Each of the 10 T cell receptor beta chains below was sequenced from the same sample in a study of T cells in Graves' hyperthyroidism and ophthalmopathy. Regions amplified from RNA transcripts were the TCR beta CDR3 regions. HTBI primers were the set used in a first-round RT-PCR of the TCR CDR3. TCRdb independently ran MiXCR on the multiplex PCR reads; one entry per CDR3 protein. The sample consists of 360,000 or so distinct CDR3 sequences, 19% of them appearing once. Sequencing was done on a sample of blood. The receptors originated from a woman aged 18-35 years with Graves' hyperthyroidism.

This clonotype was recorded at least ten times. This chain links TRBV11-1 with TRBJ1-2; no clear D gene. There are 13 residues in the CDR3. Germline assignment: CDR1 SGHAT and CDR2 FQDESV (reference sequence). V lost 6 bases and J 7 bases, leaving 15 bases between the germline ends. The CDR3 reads CASSADVRGGYTF. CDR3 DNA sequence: TGTGCCAGCAGTGCGGACGTGCGGGGTGGCTACACCTTC.

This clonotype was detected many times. CDR3 residues: CASSFRVNTGELFF. The CDR3 DNA follows: TGTGCCAGCAGTTTCAGGGTAAACACCGGGGAGCTGTTTTTT. The chain uses TRBV27 and TRBJ2-2; TRBD1 might be the D (5 bases). Trimming took off 3 bases at V and 2 bases at J, with 7 bases between the two ends. From germline, CDR1 is MNHEY and CDR2 SMNVEV (reference sequence). The CDR3 has 14 amino acids.

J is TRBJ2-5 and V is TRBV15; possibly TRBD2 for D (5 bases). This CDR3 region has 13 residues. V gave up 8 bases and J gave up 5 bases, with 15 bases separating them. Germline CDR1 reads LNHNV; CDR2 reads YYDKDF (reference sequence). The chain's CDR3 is CATGTIPGETQYF. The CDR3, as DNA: TGTGCCACCGGCACAATTCCGGGGGAGACCCAGTACTTC. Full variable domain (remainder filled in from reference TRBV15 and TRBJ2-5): DAMVIQNPRYQVTQFGKPVTLSCSQTLNHNVMYWYQQKSSQAPKLLFHYYDKDFNNEADTPDNFQSRRPNTSFCFLDIRSPGLGDTAMYLCATGTIPGETQYFGPGTRLLVL.

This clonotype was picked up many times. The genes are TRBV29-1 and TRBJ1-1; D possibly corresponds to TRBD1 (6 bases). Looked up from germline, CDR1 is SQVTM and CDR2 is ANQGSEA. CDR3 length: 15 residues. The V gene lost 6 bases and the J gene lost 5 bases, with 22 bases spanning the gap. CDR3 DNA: TGCAGCGTACGTGGAGAACAGGGAGTATTGACTGAAGCTTTCTTT. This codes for CSVRGEQGVLTEAFF.

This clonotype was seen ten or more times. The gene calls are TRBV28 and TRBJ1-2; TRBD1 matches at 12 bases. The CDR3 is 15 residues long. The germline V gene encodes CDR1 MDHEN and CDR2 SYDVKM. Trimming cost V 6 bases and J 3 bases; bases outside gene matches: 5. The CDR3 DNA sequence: TGTGCCAGCAGGGGACAGGGGGCAATGGACTATGGCTACACCTTC. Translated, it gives CASRGQGAMDYGYTF.

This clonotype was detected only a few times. The CDR3 DNA reads as TGTGCCAGCAGTTACGCAGGGGAGAATCAGCCCCAGCATTTT. Amino acids: CASSYAGENQPQHF. The rearrangement links TRBV6-2 or TRBV6-3 to TRBJ1-5; perhaps TRBD1 as D (6 bases). Trimming shortened V by 2 bases and J by 4 bases, and 9 bases separated the two germline ends. The V gene's germline CDR1 is MNHEY and CDR2 SVGEGT. This CDR3 is built from 14 residues.

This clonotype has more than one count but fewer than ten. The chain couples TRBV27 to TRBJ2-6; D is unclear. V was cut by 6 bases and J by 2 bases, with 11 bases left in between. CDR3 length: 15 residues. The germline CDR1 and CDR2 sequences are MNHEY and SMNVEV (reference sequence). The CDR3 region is CASSQQSTGANVLTF. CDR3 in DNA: TGTGCCAGCAGCCAACAGAGCACTGGGGCCAACGTCCTGACTTTC.

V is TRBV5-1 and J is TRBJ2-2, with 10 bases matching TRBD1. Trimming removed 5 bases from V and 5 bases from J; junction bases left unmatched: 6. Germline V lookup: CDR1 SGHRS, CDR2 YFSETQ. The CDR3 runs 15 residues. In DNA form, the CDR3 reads TGCGCCAGCAGTCCGACAGGGGGCCCAACCGGGGAGCTGTTTTTT. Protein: CASSPTGGPTGELFF.

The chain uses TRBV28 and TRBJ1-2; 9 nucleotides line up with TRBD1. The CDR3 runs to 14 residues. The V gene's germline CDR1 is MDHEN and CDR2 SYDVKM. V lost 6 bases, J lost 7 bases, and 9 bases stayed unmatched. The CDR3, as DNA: TGTGCCAGCAGCCCCCCCGGGACAGGGTTTGGCTACACCTTC. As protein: CASSPPGTGFGYTF.

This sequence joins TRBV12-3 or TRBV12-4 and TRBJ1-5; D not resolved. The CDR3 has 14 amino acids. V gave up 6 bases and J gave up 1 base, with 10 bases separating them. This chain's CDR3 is CASSSPGSNQPQHF. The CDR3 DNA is TGTGCCAGCAGCTCCCCTGGCAGCAATCAGCCCCAGCATTTT.